Shown below are 16 T cell receptor beta chains from a single sample sequenced in a study of blood T cell repertoires in COVID-19. TCRdb's table, derived via immunoSEQ multiplex PCR, lists solely in-frame clones and lacks some. The table has more than 200,000 clones, around four fifths seen once. What was sequenced was peripheral blood. The receptors shown here come from a woman aged 35 to 49 with active or convalescent COVID-19.

This clone has only one observation. The genes are TRBV7-9 and TRBJ2-7; 7 bases align to TRBD1. The ends lost 3 bases at V and 7 bases at J; junction bases unmatched: 9. This CDR3 is 14 amino acids long. The germline gives CDR1 SEHNR, CDR2 FQNEAQ (reference sequence). The CDR3 coding sequence is TGTGCCAGCAGCTTCGGACAGGATAGTAGGGAGCAGTACGTC. This sequence encodes CASSFGQDSREQYV.

The sample holds one count of this clone. The chain couples TRBV19 to TRBJ2-2; 13 positions agree with TRBD2. The germline V gene has CDR1 LNHDA and CDR2 SQIVND (reference sequence). CDR3 length equals 18 residues. The junction had 5 bases not matched to a gene; V was cut back by 4 bases and J by 0 bases. CDR3 sequence: CASSKGLAGSTNTGELFF. The CDR3 nucleotides read TGTGCCAGTAGTAAGGGACTAGCGGGGAGTACGAACACCGGGGAGCTGTTTTTT. Filled out from reference TRBV19 and TRBJ2-2, the complete variable domain reads DGGITQSPKYLFRKEGQNVTLSCEQNLNHDAMYWYRQDPGQGLRLIYYSQIVNDFQKGDIAEGYSVSREKKESFPLTVTSAQKNPTAFYLCASSKGLAGSTNTGELFFGEGSRLTVL.

The V call is TRBV29-1, the J call TRBJ1-1; D uncertain. There are 12 residues in the CDR3. CDR1 and CDR2 from the germline V gene are SQVTM and ANQGSEA. CDR3 sequence reads: CTASRGNTEAFF. In DNA, the CDR3 is TGCACCGCCTCCCGGGGGAACACTGAAGCTTTCTTT.

The table lists this clone with a count of one. The chain couples TRBV11-1 to TRBJ2-2; no clear D gene. From germline, CDR1 is SGHAT and CDR2 FQDESV (reference sequence). The CDR3 length is 13 residues. V lost 8 bases to trimming and J lost 4 bases, with 11 bases between them. The CDR3 region is CASRRRITGELFF. CDR3 nucleotides: TGTGCCAGCCGACGGAGAATCACCGGGGAGCTGTTTTTT.

This chain connects TRBV15 to TRBJ2-1, with a tentative D call TRBD2 (6 bases). V was shortened by 3 bases and J by 7 bases, with 31 bases between the two germline ends. CDR3 size: 20 residues. Germline CDR1 and CDR2: LNHNV and YYDKDF (reference sequence). CDR3 residues: CATSSGADGVGEDVRNEQFF. In DNA, the CDR3 is TGTGCCACCAGCAGTGGGGCGGACGGGGTGGGGGAGGATGTGCGAAATGAGCAGTTCTTC.

DNA of the CDR3: TGTGCCAGCAGTGATCGGCGGAGCACCGGGGAGCTGTTTTTT. It specifies CASSDRRSTGELFF. The V and J genes are TRBV2 and TRBJ2-2; no definite D call. V lost 3 bases and J 4 bases, leaving 9 bases between the germline ends. Germline V gives CDR1 SNHLY, CDR2 FYNNEI. The CDR3 length is 14 residues.

Worth noting for this clone: Distinct nucleotide sequences in the sample also encode this CDR3. This chain links TRBV12-3 or TRBV12-4 with TRBJ1-2; possible D gene TRBD1, 5 bases. Trimming removed 6 bases at V and 3 bases at J, with 8 bases between. The CDR3 has 12 residues. CDR3 residues: CASRQGDYGYTF. As DNA, the CDR3 is TGTGCCAGCAGGCAGGGTGACTATGGCTACACCTTC.

V usage is TRBV29-1 and J usage is TRBJ1-2; 7 positions match TRBD1. Trimming cost V 0 bases and J 8 bases; bases outside gene matches: 6. Per the germline V gene, CDR1 is SQVTM and CDR2 is ANQGSEA. CDR3 size: 13 residues. CDR3 sequence (DNA): TGCAGCGTTGAAGACCACAGGGGTTGGGGCTACACCTTC. Its translation: CSVEDHRGWGYTF.

This chain joins TRBV5-6 and TRBJ1-6; D ambiguous. Germline V gene sequence: CDR1 SGHDT, CDR2 YYEEEE. The CDR3 is made up of 14 amino acids. Trimming removed 0 bases from V and 6 bases from J, with 7 bases in between. CDR3 residues: CASSLALGNSPLHF. Written as DNA, the CDR3 is TGTGCCAGCAGCTTGGCTCTCGGTAATTCACCCCTCCACTTT.

Here the CDR3 reads CAWTTRDKSNQPQHF. Written as DNA, the CDR3 is TGTGCCTGGACTACCCGGGACAAGAGCAATCAGCCCCAGCATTTT. V is TRBV30 and J is TRBJ1-5; D is possibly TRBD1 (6 bases). With 4 bases removed from V and 1 base from J, the gap between germline ends came to 14 bases. CDR3 length: 15 residues. Per germline, CDR1 GTSNPN and CDR2 SVGIG (reference sequence).

This clone has just a few counts. The chain combines TRBV9 with TRBJ1-2; D not resolved. V lost 3 bases to trimming and J lost 1 base, with 16 bases between them. The CDR3 length is 16 residues. Germline V gene sequence: CDR1 SGDLS, CDR2 YYNGEE. Written as DNA, the CDR3 is TGTGCCAGCAGCGCCCAAGGAGGCAGAAATAACTATGGCTACACCTTC. Its translation is CASSAQGGRNNYGYTF.

The chain couples TRBV15 to TRBJ1-2, with 8 bases that match TRBD1. Germline V lookup: CDR1 LNHNV, CDR2 YYDKDF (reference sequence). Trimming cost V 2 bases and J 8 bases; bases outside gene matches: 10. The CDR3 runs 15 residues. CDR3 sequence reads: CATSRPPDRGSGYTF. The CDR3 nucleotides read TGTGCCACCAGCAGACCACCCGACAGGGGTTCCGGCTACACCTTC.

This clone came up once. The chain links TRBV12-3 or TRBV12-4 to TRBJ1-1; D uncertain. With 3 bases removed from V and 2 bases from J, the gap between germline ends came to 7 bases. CDR3 length equals 13 residues. In nucleotides, the CDR3 is TGTGCCAGCAGTTTTATACAAAACACTGAAGCTTTCTTT. Its translation: CASSFIQNTEAFF.

The genes are TRBV7-9 and TRBJ1-5, with D possibly being TRBD1 (5 bases). Trimming stripped 3 bases from V and 7 bases from J, with 10 bases between. The length of the CDR3 is 13 residues. CDR1 and CDR2 from the germline V gene are SEHNR and FQNEAQ (reference sequence). The CDR3 is CASSFRVGQPQHF. The CDR3 nucleotides read TGTGCCAGCAGCTTCAGGGTTGGGCAGCCCCAGCATTTT.

The rearrangement links TRBV4-1 to TRBJ2-2; no firm D call. The CDR3 extends over 15 amino acids. CDR1 and CDR2 (germline): MGHRA, YSYEKL. The germline V and J ends were trimmed by 7 bases and 6 bases, with 18 bases remaining between them. The CDR3 protein is CASTGSPVPAGELFF. The CDR3 DNA sequence: TGCGCCAGCACAGGATCCCCCGTCCCGGCCGGGGAGCTGTTTTTT.

The genes are TRBV4-1 and TRBJ1-1; TRBD1 agrees at 12 bases. Germline CDR1 and CDR2: MGHRA and YSYEKL. Trimming at V came to 8 bases and at J to 6 bases, leaving 7 bases not matched to a gene. This CDR3 has 14 amino acids. The DNA of the CDR3 is TGCGCCAGCGGGGGACAGGGGGCCACGGCTGAAGCTTTCTTT. Translating gives CASGGQGATAEAFF.